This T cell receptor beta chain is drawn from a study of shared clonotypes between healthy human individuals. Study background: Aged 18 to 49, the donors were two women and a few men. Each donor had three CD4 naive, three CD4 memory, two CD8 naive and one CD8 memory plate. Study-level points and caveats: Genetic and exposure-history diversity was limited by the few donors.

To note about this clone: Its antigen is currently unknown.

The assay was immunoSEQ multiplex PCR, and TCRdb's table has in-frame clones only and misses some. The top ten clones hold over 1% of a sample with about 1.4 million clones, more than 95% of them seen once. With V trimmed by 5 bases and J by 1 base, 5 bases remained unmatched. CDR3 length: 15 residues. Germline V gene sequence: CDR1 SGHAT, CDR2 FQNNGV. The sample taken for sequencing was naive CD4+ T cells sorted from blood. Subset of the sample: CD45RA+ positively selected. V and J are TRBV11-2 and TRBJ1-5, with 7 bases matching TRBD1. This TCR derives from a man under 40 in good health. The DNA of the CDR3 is TGTGCCAGCAGCGCGAACAGGGGAAGCAATCAGCCCCAGCATTTT. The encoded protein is CASSANRGSNQPQHF.